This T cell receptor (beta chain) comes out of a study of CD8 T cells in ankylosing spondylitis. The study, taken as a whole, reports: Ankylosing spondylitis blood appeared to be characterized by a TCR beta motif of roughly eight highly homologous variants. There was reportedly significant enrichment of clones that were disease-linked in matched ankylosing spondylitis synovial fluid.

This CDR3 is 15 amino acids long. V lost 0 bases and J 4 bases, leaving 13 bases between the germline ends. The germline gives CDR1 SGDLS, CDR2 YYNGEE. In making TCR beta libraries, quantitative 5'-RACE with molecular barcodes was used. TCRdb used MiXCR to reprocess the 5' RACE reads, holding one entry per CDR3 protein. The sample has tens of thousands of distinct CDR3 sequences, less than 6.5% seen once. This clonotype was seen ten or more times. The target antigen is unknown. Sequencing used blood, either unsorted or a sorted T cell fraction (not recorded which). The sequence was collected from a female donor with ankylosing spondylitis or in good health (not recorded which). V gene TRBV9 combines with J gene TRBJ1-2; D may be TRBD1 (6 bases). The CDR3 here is CASSVEAGAVYGYTF. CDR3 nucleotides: TGTGCCAGCAGCGTAGAGGCAGGGGCGGTCTATGGCTACACCTTC. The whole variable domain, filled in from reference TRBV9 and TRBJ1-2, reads DSGVTQTPKHLITATGQRVTLRCSPRSGDLSVYWYQQSLDQGLQFLIQYYNGEERAKGNILERFSAQQFPDLHSELNLSSLELGDSALYFCASSVEAGAVYGYTFGSGTRLTVV.